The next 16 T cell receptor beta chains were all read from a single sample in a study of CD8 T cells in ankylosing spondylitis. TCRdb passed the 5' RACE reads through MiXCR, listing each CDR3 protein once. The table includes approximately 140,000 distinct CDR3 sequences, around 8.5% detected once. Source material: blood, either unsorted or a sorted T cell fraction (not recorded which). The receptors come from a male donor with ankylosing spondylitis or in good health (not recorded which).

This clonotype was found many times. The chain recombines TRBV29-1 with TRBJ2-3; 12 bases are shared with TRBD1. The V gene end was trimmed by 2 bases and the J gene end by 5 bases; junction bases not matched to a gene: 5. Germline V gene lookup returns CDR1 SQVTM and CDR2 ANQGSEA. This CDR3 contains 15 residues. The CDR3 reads CSVEIRDRGLDTQYF. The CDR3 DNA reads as TGCAGCGTTGAAATCCGGGACAGGGGGCTAGATACGCAGTATTTT.

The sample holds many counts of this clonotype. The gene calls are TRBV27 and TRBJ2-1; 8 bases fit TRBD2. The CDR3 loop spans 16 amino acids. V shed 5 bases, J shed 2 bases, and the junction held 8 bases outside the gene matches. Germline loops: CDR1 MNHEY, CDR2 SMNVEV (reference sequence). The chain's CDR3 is CASSLTSGPTYNEQFF. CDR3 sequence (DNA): TGTGCCAGCAGTCTAACTAGCGGCCCCACCTACAATGAGCAGTTCTTC.

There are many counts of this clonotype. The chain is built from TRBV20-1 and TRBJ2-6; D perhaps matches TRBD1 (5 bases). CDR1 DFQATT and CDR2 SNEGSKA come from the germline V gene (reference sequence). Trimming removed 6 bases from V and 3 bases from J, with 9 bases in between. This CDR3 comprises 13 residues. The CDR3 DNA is TGCAGTGCGTTGGGGCATGGGGCCAACGTCCTGACTTTC. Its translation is CSALGHGANVLTF.

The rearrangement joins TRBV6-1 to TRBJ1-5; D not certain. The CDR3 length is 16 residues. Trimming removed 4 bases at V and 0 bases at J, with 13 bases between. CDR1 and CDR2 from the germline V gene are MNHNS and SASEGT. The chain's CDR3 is CASSARTASSNQPQHF. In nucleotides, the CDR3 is TGTGCCAGCAGTGCAAGGACGGCCAGTAGCAATCAGCCCCAGCATTTT.

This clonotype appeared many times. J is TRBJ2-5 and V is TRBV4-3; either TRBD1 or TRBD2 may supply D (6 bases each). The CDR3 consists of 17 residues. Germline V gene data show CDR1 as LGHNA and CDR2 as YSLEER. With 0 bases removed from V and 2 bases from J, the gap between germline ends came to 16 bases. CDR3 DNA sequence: TGCGCCAGCAGCCAAGATCTCCGGGGGCTGCTGCAAGAGACCCAGTACTTC. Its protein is CASSQDLRGLLQETQYF.

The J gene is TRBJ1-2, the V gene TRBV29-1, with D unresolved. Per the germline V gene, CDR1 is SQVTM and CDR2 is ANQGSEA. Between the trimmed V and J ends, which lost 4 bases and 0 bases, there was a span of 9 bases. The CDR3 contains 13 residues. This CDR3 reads CSVGGRANYGYTF. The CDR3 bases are TGCAGCGTTGGTGGACGGGCTAACTATGGCTACACCTTC. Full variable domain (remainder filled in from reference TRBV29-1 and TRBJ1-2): SAVISQKPSRDICQRGTSLTIQCQVDSQVTMMFWYRQQPGQSLTLIATANQGSEATYESGFVIDKFPISRPNLTFSTLTVSNMSPEDSSIYLCSVGGRANYGYTFGSGTRLTVV.

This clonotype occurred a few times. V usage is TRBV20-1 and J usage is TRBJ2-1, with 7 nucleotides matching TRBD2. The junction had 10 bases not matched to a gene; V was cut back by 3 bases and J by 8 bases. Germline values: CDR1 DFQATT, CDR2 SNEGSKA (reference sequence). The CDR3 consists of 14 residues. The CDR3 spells CSARRLAFSDEQFF. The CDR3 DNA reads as TGCAGTGCTAGGAGACTAGCATTCTCCGATGAGCAGTTCTTC.

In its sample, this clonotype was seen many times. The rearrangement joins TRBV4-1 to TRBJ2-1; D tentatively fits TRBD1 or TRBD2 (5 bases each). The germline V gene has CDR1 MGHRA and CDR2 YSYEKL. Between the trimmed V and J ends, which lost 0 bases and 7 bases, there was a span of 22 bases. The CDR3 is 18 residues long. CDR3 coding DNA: TGCGCCAGCAGCCAAGACCTTGTGGGGGTGGGAGTATGGAATGAGCAGTTCTTC. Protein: CASSQDLVGVGVWNEQFF.

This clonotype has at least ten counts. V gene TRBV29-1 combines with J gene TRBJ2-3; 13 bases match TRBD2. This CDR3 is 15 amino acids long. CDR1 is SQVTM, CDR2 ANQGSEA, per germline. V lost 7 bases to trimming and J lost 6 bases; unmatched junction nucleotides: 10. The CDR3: CSAPTSGRPRDTQYF. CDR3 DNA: TGCAGCGCCCCGACTAGCGGGAGGCCCAGGGATACGCAGTATTTT.

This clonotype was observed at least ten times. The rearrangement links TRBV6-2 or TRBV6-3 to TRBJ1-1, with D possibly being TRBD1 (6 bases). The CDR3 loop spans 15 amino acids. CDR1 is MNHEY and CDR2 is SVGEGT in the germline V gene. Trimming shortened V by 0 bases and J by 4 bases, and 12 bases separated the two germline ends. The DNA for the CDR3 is TGTGCCAGCAGTTACTCGAGTCAGGGGTCCACTGAAGCTTTCTTT. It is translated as CASSYSSQGSTEAFF.

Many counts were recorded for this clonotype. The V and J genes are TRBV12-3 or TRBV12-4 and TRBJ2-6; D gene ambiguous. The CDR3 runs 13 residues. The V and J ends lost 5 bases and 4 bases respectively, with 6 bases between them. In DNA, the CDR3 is TGTGCCAGCAGTCTCCCCGGGGCCAACGTCCTGACTTTC. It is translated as CASSLPGANVLTF.

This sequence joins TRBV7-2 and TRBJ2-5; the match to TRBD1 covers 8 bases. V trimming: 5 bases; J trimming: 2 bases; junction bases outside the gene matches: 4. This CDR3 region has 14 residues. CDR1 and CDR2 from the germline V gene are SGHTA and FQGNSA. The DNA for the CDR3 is TGTGCCAGCAGCGCGGGGACAGGTCAAGAGACCCAGTACTTC. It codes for CASSAGTGQETQYF.

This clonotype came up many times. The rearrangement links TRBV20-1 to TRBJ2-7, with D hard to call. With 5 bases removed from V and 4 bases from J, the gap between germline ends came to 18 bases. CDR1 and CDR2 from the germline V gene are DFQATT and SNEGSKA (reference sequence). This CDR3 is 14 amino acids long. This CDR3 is CSAQFRGRSYEQYF. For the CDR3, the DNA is TGCAGTGCTCAGTTCAGAGGCAGGTCTTACGAGCAGTACTTC.

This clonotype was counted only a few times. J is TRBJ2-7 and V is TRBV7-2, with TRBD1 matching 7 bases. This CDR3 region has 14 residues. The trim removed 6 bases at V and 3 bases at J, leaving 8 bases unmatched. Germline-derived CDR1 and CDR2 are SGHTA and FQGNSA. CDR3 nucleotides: TGTGCCAGCAGTCCCAACAGACAGGGCTACGAGCAGTACTTC. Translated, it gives CASSPNRQGYEQYF.

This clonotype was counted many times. The CDR3 DNA reads as TGTGCCAGCTCACCAGAGGCAGCCTACAATGAGCAGTTCTTC. Translated, it gives CASSPEAAYNEQFF. This chain joins TRBV18 and TRBJ2-1, with D unresolved. Trimming pared 2 bases from V and 2 bases from J, leaving 7 bases between. The germline gives CDR1 KGHSH, CDR2 LQKENI. The CDR3 has 14 residues.

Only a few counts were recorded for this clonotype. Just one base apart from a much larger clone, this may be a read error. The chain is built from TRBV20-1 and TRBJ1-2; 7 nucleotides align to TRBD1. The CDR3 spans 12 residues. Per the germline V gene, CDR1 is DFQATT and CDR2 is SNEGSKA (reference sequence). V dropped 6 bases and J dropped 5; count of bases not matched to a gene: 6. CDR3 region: CSADRAEYGYTF. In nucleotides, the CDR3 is TGCAGTGCAGACAGGGCAGAGTATGGCTACACCTTC.